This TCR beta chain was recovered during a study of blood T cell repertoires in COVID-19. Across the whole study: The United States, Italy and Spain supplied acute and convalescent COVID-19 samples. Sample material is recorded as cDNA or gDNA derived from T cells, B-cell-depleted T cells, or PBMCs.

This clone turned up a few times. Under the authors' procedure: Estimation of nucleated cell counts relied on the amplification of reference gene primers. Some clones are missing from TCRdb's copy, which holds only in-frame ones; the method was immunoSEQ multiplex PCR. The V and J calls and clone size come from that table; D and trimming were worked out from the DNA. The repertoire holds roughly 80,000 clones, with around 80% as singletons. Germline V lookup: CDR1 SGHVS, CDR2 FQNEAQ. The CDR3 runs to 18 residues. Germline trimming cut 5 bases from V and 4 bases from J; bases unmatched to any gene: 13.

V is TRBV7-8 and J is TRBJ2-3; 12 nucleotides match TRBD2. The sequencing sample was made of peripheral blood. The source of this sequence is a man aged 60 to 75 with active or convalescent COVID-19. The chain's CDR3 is CASSLTLGTSGGSDTQYF. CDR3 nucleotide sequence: TGTGCCAGCAGCCTCACCCTAGGAACTAGCGGGGGGTCAGATACGCAGTATTTT.